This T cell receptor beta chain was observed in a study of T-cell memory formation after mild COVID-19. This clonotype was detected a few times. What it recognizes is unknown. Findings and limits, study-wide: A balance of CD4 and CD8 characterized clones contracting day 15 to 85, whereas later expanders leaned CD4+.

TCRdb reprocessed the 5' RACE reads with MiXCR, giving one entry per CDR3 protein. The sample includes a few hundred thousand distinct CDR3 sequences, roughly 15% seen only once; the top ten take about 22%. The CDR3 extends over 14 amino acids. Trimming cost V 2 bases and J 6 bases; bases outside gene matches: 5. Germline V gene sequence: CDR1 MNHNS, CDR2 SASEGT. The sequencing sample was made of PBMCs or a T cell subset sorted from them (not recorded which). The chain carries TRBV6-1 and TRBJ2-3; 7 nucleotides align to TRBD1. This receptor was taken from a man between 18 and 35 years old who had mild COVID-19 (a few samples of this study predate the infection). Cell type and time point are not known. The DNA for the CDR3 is TGTGCCAGCAGTGAATTACAGGGGTCGGATACGCAGTATTTT. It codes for CASSELQGSDTQYF.